The 17 T cell receptor beta chains given below trace back to one sample, sequenced in a study of cytomegalovirus exposure and HLA in healthy donors. This PCR relied on a set of 60 Vbeta primers and 13 Jbeta primers. Clones were read by immunoSEQ multiplex PCR, and TCRdb kept only the in-frame ones, dropping some. The sample records 150,000 to 200,000 clones, roughly 80% being singletons. Input material: PBMCs. Receptors were obtained from a female donor in good health and CMV-seronegative.

V and J are TRBV4-2 and TRBJ2-7; no firm D call. The CDR3 has 15 amino acids. V gave up 0 bases and J gave up 0 bases, with 9 bases separating them. Per the germline V gene, CDR1 is LGHNA and CDR2 is YNFKEQ. The chain's CDR3 is CASSQEPEPSYEQYF. The CDR3 region has the DNA TGTGCCAGCAGCCAAGAACCGGAGCCCTCCTACGAGCAGTACTTC.

This clone was found once. The gene calls are TRBV7-2 and TRBJ2-7; TRBD2 is a possible D gene (6 bases). V was trimmed by 4 bases and J by 0 bases, leaving 16 bases between them. This CDR3 spans 16 amino acids. The V gene's germline CDR1 is SGHTA and CDR2 FQGNSA. The CDR3 DNA reads as TGTGCCAGCAGCTCCTCAACTAGCACGAGCTCCTACGAGCAGTACTTC. Translating it yields CASSSSTSTSSYEQYF.

This clone was counted only a few times. The CDR3 here is CASSVGGGGLQSDTQYF. Here the CDR3 DNA reads TGTGCCAGCAGCGTAGGAGGAGGAGGACTTCAGTCAGATACGCAGTATTTT. This chain links TRBV9 with TRBJ2-3, with D possibly being TRBD2 (5 bases). The CDR3 runs 17 residues. The germline V gene has CDR1 SGDLS and CDR2 YYNGEE. Trimming left V 0 bases short and J 4 bases short, with 18 bases between.

The chain uses TRBV10-3 and TRBJ2-1; 11 bases align to TRBD2. The CDR3 runs to 16 residues. CDR1 is ENHRY, CDR2 SYGVKD, per germline. The junction had 8 bases not matched to a gene; V was cut back by 2 bases and J by 8 bases. CDR3 DNA: TGTGCCATCAGTGAGCCGGGACTAGCGGAGGGGGATGAGCAGTTCTTC. Amino acid sequence: CAISEPGLAEGDEQFF.

The chain couples TRBV5-5 to TRBJ1-1; the D gene is possibly TRBD1 (6 bases). The CDR3 sequence is 14 residues long. V was clipped by 1 base and J by 4 bases, with 11 bases between them. CDR1 SGHKS and CDR2 YYEKEE come from the germline V gene (reference sequence). The CDR3, as DNA: TGTGCCAGCAGCTTGATAGGGGGAAGCACTGAAGCTTTCTTT. Protein sequence: CASSLIGGSTEAFF.

J is TRBJ2-7 and V is TRBV7-9, with TRBD2 matching 9 bases. The ends lost 5 bases at V and 3 bases at J; junction bases unmatched: 11. The germline gives CDR1 SEHNR, CDR2 FQNEAQ (reference sequence). There are 16 residues in the CDR3. DNA of the CDR3: TGTGCCAGCAGCCCTTATCAAGCGGGAGGATTCTACGAGCAGTACTTC. Translation gives CASSPYQAGGFYEQYF.

The rearrangement links TRBV9 to TRBJ1-1; 7 bases agree with TRBD1. The CDR3 length is 15 residues. Germline trimming cut 5 bases from V and 2 bases from J; bases unmatched to any gene: 9. Germline V gives CDR1 SGDLS, CDR2 YYNGEE. Written as DNA, the CDR3 is TGTGCCAGCAGACCGCAGGGACAGCTCAACACTGAAGCTTTCTTT. Translating it yields CASRPQGQLNTEAFF.

The chain carries TRBV4-1 and TRBJ2-7, with 12 bases fitting TRBD2. The CDR3 is made up of 15 amino acids. CDR1 and CDR2 (germline): MGHRA, YSYEKL. V lost 4 bases, J lost 3 bases, and 4 bases stayed unmatched. Written as DNA, the CDR3 is TGCGCCAGCAGCCTAGGACTAGCGGGGCTCTACGAGCAGTACTTC. It translates to CASSLGLAGLYEQYF.

This chain uses TRBV7-6 with TRBJ2-1; 9 bases match TRBD1. CDR3 length: 17 amino acids. Trimming at V came to 2 bases and at J to 8 bases, leaving 13 bases not matched to a gene. Looked up from germline, CDR1 is SGHVS and CDR2 is FNYEAQ. CDR3 DNA: TGTGCCAGCAGCTTAAGGCCCTCCGGGACAGGGAGAGATGAGCAGTTCTTC. It yields the protein CASSLRPSGTGRDEQFF. Full variable domain (missing parts from reference TRBV7-6 and TRBJ2-1): GAGVSQSPRYKVTKRGQDVALRCDPISGHVSLYWYRQALGQGPEFLTYFNYEAQQDKSGLPNDRFSAERPEGSISTLTIQRTEQRDSAMYRCASSLRPSGTGRDEQFFGPGTRLTVL.

The chain recombines TRBV18 with TRBJ2-7; the match to TRBD2 covers 12 bases. The CDR3 has 19 amino acids. The V gene's germline CDR1 is KGHSH and CDR2 LQKENI. The ends lost 0 bases at V and 0 bases at J; junction bases unmatched: 9. CDR3 in DNA: TGTGCCAGCTCACCACCAGGGACTAGCGGGTCCGGGAGCTCCTACGAGCAGTACTTC. Its protein product is CASSPPGTSGSGSSYEQYF.

The chain links TRBV5-4 to TRBJ2-1; 10 positions match TRBD2. Losses at the gene ends were 5 bases for V and 5 bases for J; bases not matched to a gene: 7. Germline values: CDR1 SGHNT, CDR2 YYREEE (reference sequence). The CDR3 has 15 amino acids. The CDR3 reads CASSPSGSTHNEQFF. In nucleotides, the CDR3 is TGTGCCAGCAGTCCTAGCGGGAGTACCCACAATGAGCAGTTCTTC. Using reference TRBV5-4 and TRBJ2-1 for the parts outside the CDR3, the full variable domain is ETGVTQSPTHLIKTRGQQVTLRCSSQSGHNTVSWYQQALGQGPQFIFQYYREEENGRGNFPPRFSGLQFPNYSSELNVNALELDDSALYLCASSPSGSTHNEQFFGPGTRLTVL.

The chain carries TRBV2 and TRBJ1-2; D is uncertain. CDR3 length: 15 amino acids. Trimming removed 4 bases from V and 1 base from J, with 13 bases in between. The V gene's germline CDR1 is SNHLY and CDR2 FYNNEI. This CDR3 is CASSGDTLINYGYTF. In DNA, the CDR3 is TGTGCCAGCAGTGGCGACACCTTGATTAACTATGGCTACACCTTC.

This clone was counted once. The V and J genes are TRBV18 and TRBJ2-2; 7 nucleotides line up with TRBD2. CDR1 is KGHSH, CDR2 LQKENI, per germline. The CDR3 runs 15 residues. Trimming took 2 bases from V and 6 from J; bases not matched to a gene: 6. CDR3 region: CASSPKRDSPGELFF. The CDR3 DNA reads TGTGCCAGCTCACCAAAGCGGGATTCCCCCGGGGAGCTGTTTTTT.

The chain recombines TRBV5-1 with TRBJ2-5; tentative D call: TRBD2 (6 bases). The V and J ends lost 0 bases and 5 bases respectively, with 20 bases between them. The germline V gene encodes CDR1 SGHRS and CDR2 YFSETQ. CDR3 length: 17 amino acids. The CDR3 reads CASSLGNAGAGYETQYF. CDR3 coding DNA: TGCGCCAGCAGCTTGGGGAACGCGGGCGCGGGGTATGAGACCCAGTACTTC. Looking up the rest from reference TRBV5-1 and TRBJ2-5 gives the full variable domain: KAGVTQTPRYLIKTRGQQVTLSCSPISGHRSVSWYQQTPGQGLQFLFEYFSETQRNKGNFPGRFSGRQFSNSRSEMNVSTLELGDSALYLCASSLGNAGAGYETQYFGPGTRLLVL.

The chain is built from TRBV2 and TRBJ2-3; a possible D gene is TRBD2 (5 bases). Germline V lookup: CDR1 SNHLY, CDR2 FYNNEI. V gave up 6 bases and J gave up 5 bases, with 9 bases separating them. This CDR3 has 12 amino acids. The CDR3 sequence: CASREVGDTQYF. The CDR3 DNA follows: TGTGCCAGCAGGGAGGTGGGAGATACGCAGTATTTT.

The V gene is TRBV5-6, the J gene TRBJ1-4; D gene ambiguous. The V and J ends lost 4 bases and 8 bases respectively, with 18 bases between them. CDR3 length: 15 amino acids. Germline V lookup: CDR1 SGHDT, CDR2 YYEEEE. DNA of the CDR3: TGTGCCAGCAGCGATGGAGGGCTTTTACGAGAAAAACTGTTTTTT. Its translation: CASSDGGLLREKLFF. Filled out from reference TRBV5-6 and TRBJ1-4, the complete variable domain reads DAGVTQSPTHLIKTRGQQVTLRCSPKSGHDTVSWYQQALGQGPQFIFQYYEEEERQRGNFPDRFSGHQFPNYSSELNVNALLLGDSALYLCASSDGGLLREKLFFGSGTQLSVL.

This clone appeared a single time. This rearrangement joins TRBV19 to TRBJ2-7, with D possibly TRBD1 on 6 matching bases. The V and J ends lost 7 bases and 2 bases respectively, with 15 bases between them. This CDR3 has 14 amino acids. Germline V gene lookup returns CDR1 LNHDA and CDR2 SQIVND (reference sequence). CDR3 protein: CASMKGDATYEQYF. The CDR3 DNA reads as TGTGCCAGTATGAAGGGGGACGCCACCTACGAGCAGTACTTC. Full variable domain (remainder filled in from reference TRBV19 and TRBJ2-7): DGGITQSPKYLFRKEGQNVTLSCEQNLNHDAMYWYRQDPGQGLRLIYYSQIVNDFQKGDIAEGYSVSREKKESFPLTVTSAQKNPTAFYLCASMKGDATYEQYFGPGTRLTVT.